The next 17 T cell receptor beta chains were all read from a single sample in a study of T cells in Graves' hyperthyroidism and ophthalmopathy. There were TCR beta CDR3 regions amplified from RNA transcripts. Primed by the HTBI set, a first-round RT-PCR was run on the TCR CDR3. One entry per CDR3 protein, called by TCRdb with MiXCR from the multiplex PCR reads. The table lists about 270,000 distinct CDR3 sequences, about 20% of them singletons. The sequencing sample was made of blood. The receptors derive from a young man with Graves' ophthalmopathy.

The CDR3 DNA sequence: TGTGCCACCAGTGCCCGGGGGACCTACGAGCAGTACTTC. Protein sequence: CATSARGTYEQYF. The chain recombines TRBV24-1 with TRBJ2-7; a possible D gene is TRBD2 (6 bases). Between the trimmed V and J ends, which lost 5 bases and 2 bases, there was a span of 9 bases. Germline V lookup: CDR1 KGHDR, CDR2 SFDVKD. The CDR3 is 13 amino acids.

This clonotype was observed many times. In DNA form, the CDR3 reads TGTGCCAGCAGAACAGGGGTCTTGAACACTGAAGCTTTCTTT. Its translation is CASRTGVLNTEAFF. The gene calls are TRBV11-2 and TRBJ1-1; 7 bases agree with TRBD1. The CDR3 loop spans 14 amino acids. V dropped 6 bases and J dropped 0; count of bases not matched to a gene: 4. The germline gives CDR1 SGHAT, CDR2 FQNNGV. Complete variable domain (other parts from reference TRBV11-2 and TRBJ1-1): EAGVAQSPRYKIIEKRQSVAFWCNPISGHATLYWYQQILGQGPKLLIQFQNNGVVDDSQLPKDRFSAERLKGVDSTLKIQPAKLEDSAVYLCASRTGVLNTEAFFGQGTRLTVV.

This clonotype was seen a few times. The V and J genes are TRBV11-1 and TRBJ2-2; D is possibly TRBD1 (5 bases). In germline, CDR1 is SGHAT, CDR2 FQDESV (reference sequence). The CDR3 spans 15 residues. Trimming shortened V by 0 bases and J by 4 bases, and 9 bases separated the two germline ends. The CDR3 is CASSLASTGTGELFF. CDR3 DNA: TGTGCCAGCAGCTTAGCGTCTACAGGCACCGGGGAGCTGTTTTTT.

In this sample, this clonotype turned up a few times. The J gene is TRBJ2-1, the V gene TRBV4-1; 9 bases are a match to TRBD2. The CDR3 covers 21 residues. V shed 0 bases and J 6 bases; nucleotides not matched to a gene: 21. CDR1 and CDR2 (germline): MGHRA, YSYEKL. For the CDR3, the DNA is TGCGCCAGCAGCCAAGATCCTATTGCGAGCGGGAGGTTCGCGGGGCGCAATGAGCAGTTCTTC. It encodes CASSQDPIASGRFAGRNEQFF.

This clonotype was observed a few times. This rearrangement joins TRBV2 to TRBJ2-2; D gene ambiguous. CDR3 length: 12 amino acids. CDR1 and CDR2 from the germline V gene are SNHLY and FYNNEI. With 7 bases removed from V and 6 bases from J, the gap between germline ends came to 9 bases. The CDR3 loop is CASNVVPGELFF. The CDR3 DNA follows: TGTGCCAGCAACGTAGTCCCCGGGGAGCTGTTTTTT.

This clonotype was seen repeatedly, ten times or more. This chain uses TRBV20-1 with TRBJ2-1; 7 positions agree with TRBD2. The CDR3 totals 14 residues. Germline assignment: CDR1 DFQATT and CDR2 SNEGSKA (reference sequence). After removal of 6 bases from V and 5 bases from J, the junction contained 10 bases not matched to a gene. CDR3 sequence (DNA): TGCAGTGCGAGGGGAGGGAGGGCGGACAATGAGCAGTTCTTC. Translation: CSARGGRADNEQFF.

This clonotype was counted ten times or more. The chain employs TRBV7-9 and TRBJ2-7, with D uncertain. V shed 1 base and J shed 4 bases, with 8 bases lying between them. CDR3 length: 13 residues. Per germline, CDR1 SEHNR and CDR2 FQNEAQ (reference sequence). CDR3 sequence reads: CASSLDPSYEQYF. CDR3 in DNA: TGTGCCAGCAGCTTAGACCCCTCTTACGAGCAGTACTTC.

This clonotype appeared a few times. The V and J genes are TRBV5-1 and TRBJ2-5; TRBD1 is a possible D gene (5 bases). Germline CDR1 and CDR2: SGHRS and YFSETQ. V was pared by 1 base and J by 0 bases, with 10 bases between. The CDR3 sequence is 15 residues long. This CDR3 is CASSLIGHNQETQYF. CDR3 DNA: TGCGCCAGCAGCTTGATTGGACACAACCAAGAGACCCAGTACTTC.

This clonotype was counted ten times or more. The rearrangement links TRBV20-1 to TRBJ2-7; tentatively, D is TRBD2 (5 bases). Trimming took 1 base from V and 2 from J, leaving 15 bases between them. The CDR3 totals 15 residues. CDR1 is DFQATT and CDR2 is SNEGSKA in the germline V gene (reference sequence). The DNA for the CDR3 is TGCAGTGCTAGAGGGGAGTACGGACGGCCCTACGAGCAGTACTTC. Protein sequence: CSARGEYGRPYEQYF.

V gene TRBV4-1 combines with J gene TRBJ1-4; 8 bases map to TRBD1. The V and J ends lost 1 base and 8 bases, in that order; junction bases with no gene match: 21. CDR1 MGHRA and CDR2 YSYEKL come from the germline V gene. This CDR3 contains 20 residues. CDR3 region: CASSQVLQGRPDRVVEKLFF. For the CDR3, the DNA is TGCGCCAGCAGCCAAGTATTACAGGGACGGCCGGACAGGGTTGTGGAAAAACTGTTTTTT.

This clonotype was observed many times. The chain carries TRBV28 and TRBJ2-7; 9 nucleotides line up with TRBD2. The CDR3 runs to 13 residues. Germline loops: CDR1 MDHEN, CDR2 SYDVKM. After removal of 9 bases from V and 0 bases from J, the junction contained 3 bases not matched to a gene. The CDR3 region has the DNA TGTGCCAGTCTAGCGGGGCCCTCCTACGAGCAGTACTTC. This translates into CASLAGPSYEQYF. Looking up the rest from reference TRBV28 and TRBJ2-7 gives the full variable domain: DVKVTQSSRYLVKRTGEKVFLECVQDMDHENMFWYRQDPGLGLRLIYFSYDVKMKEKGDIPEGYSVSREKKERFSLILESASTNQTSMYLCASLAGPSYEQYFGPGTRLTVT.

The V and J genes are TRBV2 and TRBJ1-1, with TRBD1 matching over 7 bases. CDR1 is SNHLY and CDR2 is FYNNEI in the germline V gene. Trimming cost V 9 bases and J 7 bases; bases outside gene matches: 5. The CDR3 is made up of 11 amino acids. In nucleotides, the CDR3 is TGTGCCAGTGACAGGGAAGTTGAAGCTTTCTTT. This translates into CASDREVEAFF.

The rearrangement uses TRBV10-2 and TRBJ2-3; the D gene is possibly TRBD2 (6 bases). In germline, CDR1 is WSHSY, CDR2 SAAADI. V was trimmed by 7 bases and J by 4 bases, leaving 15 bases between them. The CDR3 has 14 amino acids. CDR3 loop: CASNSGAAADTQYF. CDR3 sequence (DNA): TGCGCCAGCAATTCGGGAGCGGCTGCAGATACGCAGTATTTT.

The chain joins TRBV7-2 to TRBJ1-5; the D is unclear. Trimming stripped 5 bases from V and 4 bases from J, with 6 bases between. CDR3 length: 12 residues. Per germline, CDR1 SGHTA and CDR2 FQGNSA. The CDR3: CASSTFNQPQHF. Here the CDR3 DNA reads TGTGCCAGCAGCACATTTAATCAGCCCCAGCATTTT.

The chain recombines TRBV28 with TRBJ2-2; 8 bases fit TRBD1. The trim removed 7 bases at V and 5 bases at J, leaving 6 bases unmatched. The CDR3 has 14 residues. Germline CDR1 reads MDHEN; CDR2 reads SYDVKM. The DNA for the CDR3 is TGTGCCAGCAACACAAGACAGGGGACCGGGGAGCTGTTTTTT. Its translation is CASNTRQGTGELFF.

In this sample, this clonotype turned up many times. The chain recombines TRBV3-1 with TRBJ1-6; 8 nucleotides line up with TRBD1. The CDR3 runs 14 residues. V gave up 1 base and J gave up 7 bases; unmatched junction bases: 0. CDR1 is LGHDT, CDR2 YNNKEL, per germline (reference sequence). As DNA, the CDR3 is TGTGCCAGCAGCCAAGGACAGGGGAATTCACCCCTCCACTTT. It encodes CASSQGQGNSPLHF.

In its sample, this clonotype was seen a few times. V is TRBV27 and J is TRBJ1-2; weak D call: TRBD1 (6 bases). CDR3 length: 16 amino acids. Trimming took 1 base from V and 4 from J, leaving 16 bases between them. The germline gives CDR1 MNHEY, CDR2 SMNVEV (reference sequence). The CDR3, as DNA: TGTGCCAGCAGTTTATTGCCCGGGGGGGCTACCTATGGCTACACCTTC. Translating it yields CASSLLPGGATYGYTF.